These T cell receptor beta chains were read from a single sample in a study of cytomegalovirus exposure and HLA in healthy donors. Clones were read by immunoSEQ multiplex PCR, and TCRdb kept only the in-frame ones, dropping some. Seen here are under 200,000 clones, approximately 70% observed once, and the top ten hold about 2%. The specimen sequenced was PBMCs. These receptors were obtained from a woman younger than 45 in good health and CMV-seronegative. Both conserved end residues are part of each CDR3. The D gene is left open where the match is weak. Only part of the rows carry a size: once, few, many, or a class if the clone is expanded.

J gene: TRBJ2-7
clone size: few
D gene: TRBD2
V gene: TRBV4-2
CDR3 protein: CASSQETSGSYEQYF
CDR3 DNA: TGTGCCAGCAGCCAAGAAACTAGCGGGAGTTACGAGCAGTACTTC

J gene: TRBJ2-7
clone size: -
D gene: -
V gene: TRBV4-2
CDR3 protein: CASSQDLAGDRYEQYF
CDR3 DNA: TGTGCCAGCAGCCAAGATCTGGCAGGGGATCGCTACGAGCAGTACTTC

J gene: TRBJ1-5
clone size: -
D gene: -
V gene: TRBV18
CDR3 protein: CASSPPPGTREQHF
CDR3 DNA: TGTGCCAGCTCACCCCCCCCCGGGACACGCGAACAGCATTTT

J gene: TRBJ2-2
clone size: few
D gene: -
V gene: TRBV10-2
CDR3 protein: CATQHGGNTGELFF
CDR3 DNA: TGCGCCACCCAGCACGGGGGAAACACCGGGGAGCTGTTTTTT

J gene: TRBJ2-7
clone size: -
D gene: TRBD2
V gene: TRBV7-9
CDR3 protein: CASSPYSGPGSSSGEQYF
CDR3 DNA: TGTGCCAGCAGTCCATATAGCGGGCCCGGGAGCTCTTCTGGCGAGCAGTACTTC

J gene: TRBJ2-2
clone size: -
D gene: -
V gene: TRBV7-3
CDR3 protein: CASSNSPGTLGLFAGELFF
CDR3 DNA: TGTGCCAGCAGCAATTCCCCGGGGACTTTAGGGTTATTTGCCGGGGAGCTGTTTTTT

J gene: TRBJ2-7
clone size: -
D gene: -
V gene: TRBV27
CDR3 protein: CASSPGTYEQYF
CDR3 DNA: TGTGCCAGCAGTCCCGGGACCTACGAGCAGTACTTC

J gene: TRBJ2-7
clone size: -
D gene: TRBD1
V gene: TRBV7-6
CDR3 protein: CASSDRDRGPEQYF
CDR3 DNA: TGTGCCAGCAGCGACCGGGACAGGGGACCCGAGCAGTACTTC

J gene: TRBJ2-3
clone size: -
D gene: -
V gene: TRBV5-4
CDR3 protein: CASSLASSASTDTQYF
CDR3 DNA: TGTGCCAGCAGCTTGGCGAGTAGCGCTAGCACAGATACGCAGTATTTT

J gene: TRBJ1-2
clone size: -
D gene: -
V gene: TRBV30
CDR3 protein: CAWSVGAYGYTF
CDR3 DNA: TGTGCCTGGAGTGTGGGGGCCTATGGCTACACCTTC

J gene: TRBJ1-3
clone size: -
D gene: -
V gene: TRBV7-8
CDR3 protein: CASSPRGPGGNTIYF
CDR3 DNA: TGTGCCAGCAGCCCCAGGGGCCCTGGGGGAAACACCATATATTTT

J gene: TRBJ2-3
clone size: -
D gene: TRBD2
V gene: TRBV7-9
CDR3 protein: CASSPTRLAVGTDTQYF
CDR3 DNA: TGTGCCAGCAGCCCGACCCGACTAGCGGTGGGCACAGATACGCAGTATTTT

J gene: TRBJ1-4
clone size: -
D gene: -
V gene: TRBV5-4
CDR3 protein: CASSPAGGSEKLFF
CDR3 DNA: TGTGCCAGCAGCCCAGCGGGGGGTTCTGAAAAACTGTTTTTT

J gene: TRBJ1-1
clone size: -
D gene: -
V gene: TRBV4-2
CDR3 protein: CASSHPQGNTEAFF
CDR3 DNA: TGTGCCAGCAGCCATCCACAGGGTAACACTGAAGCTTTCTTT

J gene: TRBJ1-2
clone size: -
D gene: -
V gene: TRBV30
CDR3 protein: CAWRGGLGRPGVNYGYTF
CDR3 DNA: TGTGCCTGGAGAGGGGGACTCGGGAGGCCAGGGGTTAACTATGGCTACACCTTC

J gene: TRBJ1-2
clone size: -
D gene: TRBD1
V gene: TRBV20-1
CDR3 protein: CSAKQGIGYTF
CDR3 DNA: TGCAGTGCTAAACAGGGGATTGGCTACACCTTC

J gene: TRBJ2-7
clone size: -
D gene: TRBD2
V gene: TRBV11-2
CDR3 protein: CASSLGASGEYEQYF
CDR3 DNA: TGTGCCAGCAGCTTAGGGGCTAGCGGCGAGTACGAGCAGTACTTC

J gene: TRBJ1-2
clone size: -
D gene: -
V gene: TRBV6-1
CDR3 protein: CASSAPATDYTF
CDR3 DNA: TGTGCCAGCAGTGCGCCAGCGACAGACTACACCTTC

J gene: TRBJ2-7
clone size: -
D gene: TRBD2
V gene: TRBV25-1
CDR3 protein: CASSAAGALSEQYF
CDR3 DNA: TGTGCCAGCAGTGCAGCGGGAGCTCTTAGCGAGCAGTACTTC

J gene: TRBJ2-5
clone size: -
D gene: TRBD1
V gene: TRBV6-5
CDR3 protein: CASSFGTGGAETQYF
CDR3 DNA: TGTGCCAGCAGTTTTGGGACAGGGGGCGCAGAGACCCAGTACTTC

J gene: TRBJ2-7
clone size: -
D gene: -
V gene: TRBV7-2
CDR3 protein: CASSLGLDYEQYF
CDR3 DNA: TGTGCCAGCAGCTTAGGACTAGACTACGAGCAGTACTTC

J gene: TRBJ2-3
clone size: -
D gene: TRBD1
V gene: TRBV10-2
CDR3 protein: CASSVYRGRSDTQYF
CDR3 DNA: TGCGCCAGCAGTGTATACAGGGGGCGTTCAGATACGCAGTATTTT

J gene: TRBJ1-1
clone size: many
D gene: -
V gene: TRBV5-1
CDR3 protein: CASSDRMNTEAFF
CDR3 DNA: TGCGCCAGCAGCGACAGAATGAACACTGAAGCTTTCTTT

J gene: TRBJ2-5
clone size: -
D gene: -
V gene: TRBV19
CDR3 protein: CASSIIGDKETQYF
CDR3 DNA: TGTGCCAGTAGTATTATAGGGGACAAAGAGACCCAGTACTTC

J gene: TRBJ1-1
clone size: -
D gene: -
V gene: TRBV30
CDR3 protein: CAWSPGRGLNTEAFF
CDR3 DNA: TGTGCCTGGAGTCCGGGAAGGGGGTTGAACACTGAAGCTTTCTTT

J gene: TRBJ2-3
clone size: -
D gene: -
V gene: TRBV5-6
CDR3 protein: CASSPWSPGVQDTQYF
CDR3 DNA: TGTGCCAGCAGCCCATGGTCCCCGGGGGTTCAAGATACGCAGTATTTT

J gene: TRBJ2-5
clone size: few
D gene: TRBD1
V gene: TRBV28
CDR3 protein: CASSPGGRQETQYF
CDR3 DNA: TGTGCCAGCAGTCCAGGGGGTCGCCAAGAGACCCAGTACTTC

J gene: TRBJ2-3
clone size: -
D gene: TRBD1
V gene: TRBV11-3
CDR3 protein: CASSLQGARNTQYF
CDR3 DNA: TGTGCCAGCAGCTTACAGGGGGCGAGAAATACGCAGTATTTT

J gene: TRBJ1-5
clone size: -
D gene: TRBD1
V gene: TRBV7-9
CDR3 protein: CASSLTGGQNQPQHF
CDR3 DNA: TGTGCCAGCAGCCTCACAGGGGGACAAAATCAGCCCCAGCATTTT

J gene: TRBJ1-4
clone size: once
D gene: -
V gene: TRBV29-1
CDR3 protein: CSVATANEKLFF
CDR3 DNA: TGCAGCGTTGCGACAGCCAATGAAAAACTGTTTTTT

J gene: TRBJ1-5
clone size: -
D gene: TRBD1
V gene: TRBV6-6
CDR3 protein: CASSYRTGTQPQHF
CDR3 DNA: TGTGCCAGCAGTTACCGGACAGGGACTCAGCCCCAGCATTTT

J gene: TRBJ2-7
clone size: -
D gene: -
V gene: TRBV6-1
CDR3 protein: CASRLGASYEQYF
CDR3 DNA: TGTGCCTCTCGGTTGGGGGCCTCCTACGAGCAGTACTTC

J gene: TRBJ1-6
clone size: -
D gene: TRBD1
V gene: TRBV5-1
CDR3 protein: CASSRTGENSPLHF
CDR3 DNA: TGCGCCAGCAGCCGGACAGGGGAGAATTCACCCCTCCACTTT

J gene: TRBJ2-7
clone size: -
D gene: TRBD1
V gene: TRBV4-1
CDR3 protein: CASSQIGQGYGYEQYF
CDR3 DNA: TGCGCCAGCAGCCAAATCGGACAGGGCTATGGCTACGAGCAGTACTTC

J gene: TRBJ1-4
clone size: -
D gene: TRBD1
V gene: TRBV9
CDR3 protein: CASSTRGQINEKLFF
CDR3 DNA: TGTGCCAGCAGCACACGGGGACAGATAAATGAAAAACTGTTTTTT

J gene: TRBJ2-7
clone size: -
D gene: TRBD1
V gene: TRBV25-1
CDR3 protein: CASSGQGRTYSYEQYF
CDR3 DNA: TGTGCCAGCAGTGGACAGGGGAGGACCTACTCCTACGAGCAGTACTTC

J gene: TRBJ2-1
clone size: -
D gene: TRBD2
V gene: TRBV4-2
CDR3 protein: CASSQKATGLAGGYQFF
CDR3 DNA: TGTGCCAGCAGCCAAAAAGCGACGGGACTAGCGGGGGGCTACCAGTTCTTC

J gene: TRBJ2-1
clone size: -
D gene: TRBD2
V gene: TRBV7-3
CDR3 protein: CASSLTPSGRTIANEQFF
CDR3 DNA: TGTGCCAGCAGCTTAACGCCCAGCGGGAGAACTATAGCCAATGAGCAGTTCTTC

J gene: TRBJ2-7
clone size: -
D gene: TRBD2
V gene: TRBV19
CDR3 protein: CASSIVPGLAVYEQYF
CDR3 DNA: TGTGCCAGTAGTATAGTCCCGGGACTAGCGGTTTACGAGCAGTACTTC

J gene: TRBJ1-5
clone size: -
D gene: TRBD1
V gene: TRBV7-2
CDR3 protein: CASSLIGQEFNQPQHF
CDR3 DNA: TGTGCCAGCAGCTTAATAGGACAGGAATTTAATCAGCCCCAGCATTTT

J gene: TRBJ2-7
clone size: -
D gene: TRBD2
V gene: TRBV5-4
CDR3 protein: CASSLEGLVYEQYF
CDR3 DNA: TGTGCCAGCAGCTTGGAGGGACTAGTCTACGAGCAGTACTTC

J gene: TRBJ2-3
clone size: -
D gene: -
V gene: TRBV14
CDR3 protein: CASSQVGAGDTQYF
CDR3 DNA: TGTGCCAGCAGCCAAGTGGGGGCAGGAGATACGCAGTATTTT

J gene: TRBJ1-1
clone size: few
D gene: -
V gene: TRBV19
CDR3 protein: CASSIGSFGANTEAFF
CDR3 DNA: TGTGCCAGTAGTATTGGTTCGTTTGGGGCGAACACTGAAGCTTTCTTT

J gene: TRBJ2-7
clone size: few
D gene: -
V gene: TRBV30
CDR3 protein: CAWSVDNSYEQYF
CDR3 DNA: TGTGCCTGGAGTGTAGACAACTCCTACGAGCAGTACTTC

J gene: TRBJ2-2
clone size: once
D gene: -
V gene: TRBV21-1
CDR3 protein: CASSGALGNTGELFF
CDR3 DNA: TGTGCCAGCAGCGGGGCGCTAGGGAACACCGGGGAGCTGTTTTTT

J gene: TRBJ1-1
clone size: few
D gene: -
V gene: TRBV14
CDR3 protein: CASSQDWGVVNTEAFF
CDR3 DNA: TGTGCCAGCAGCCAAGATTGGGGGGTGGTGAACACTGAAGCTTTCTTT

J gene: TRBJ2-2
clone size: -
D gene: TRBD1
V gene: TRBV7-9
CDR3 protein: CASSFPGQGNTGELFF
CDR3 DNA: TGTGCCAGCAGCTTCCCGGGACAGGGCAACACCGGGGAGCTGTTTTTT

J gene: TRBJ2-7
clone size: -
D gene: TRBD2
V gene: TRBV7-2
CDR3 protein: CASSLGLAGVLEQYF
CDR3 DNA: TGTGCCAGCAGCTTAGGACTAGCGGGGGTCCTCGAGCAGTACTTC

J gene: TRBJ2-7
clone size: -
D gene: TRBD1
V gene: TRBV29-1
CDR3 protein: CSVGDSEQYF
CDR3 DNA: TGCAGCGTTGGGGACAGTGAACAGTACTTC

J gene: TRBJ2-1
clone size: -
D gene: -
V gene: TRBV18
CDR3 protein: CASSPLDTSSYNEQFF
CDR3 DNA: TGTGCCAGCTCACCACTGGACACGAGCTCCTACAATGAGCAGTTCTTC

J gene: TRBJ2-1
clone size: -
D gene: TRBD1
V gene: TRBV7-9
CDR3 protein: CASSLEYRGTYNEQFF
CDR3 DNA: TGTGCCAGCAGCTTAGAGTACAGGGGTACCTACAATGAGCAGTTCTTC

J gene: TRBJ2-1
clone size: -
D gene: TRBD2
V gene: TRBV18
CDR3 protein: CASRLAGDSYNEQFF
CDR3 DNA: TGTGCCAGCCGTCTAGCGGGAGACTCCTACAATGAGCAGTTCTTC

J gene: TRBJ1-1
clone size: -
D gene: -
V gene: TRBV9
CDR3 protein: CASSVGGLGENIGTEAFF
CDR3 DNA: TGTGCCAGCAGCGTAGGCGGGTTGGGAGAGAACATTGGTACTGAAGCTTTCTTT

J gene: TRBJ1-2
clone size: -
D gene: TRBD1
V gene: TRBV10-3
CDR3 protein: CAIKLQGIYGYTF
CDR3 DNA: TGTGCCATCAAACTACAGGGGATCTATGGCTACACCTTC

J gene: TRBJ1-2
clone size: -
D gene: -
V gene: TRBV7-9
CDR3 protein: CASRPTANYGYTF
CDR3 DNA: TGTGCCAGCAGACCGACAGCTAACTATGGCTACACCTTC

J gene: TRBJ1-1
clone size: -
D gene: -
V gene: TRBV19
CDR3 protein: CASSMGGRATEAFF
CDR3 DNA: TGTGCCAGTAGTATGGGGGGAAGGGCCACTGAAGCTTTCTTT

J gene: TRBJ2-7
clone size: -
D gene: -
V gene: TRBV28
CDR3 protein: CASSLPDRAYEQYF
CDR3 DNA: TGTGCCAGCAGTTTACCGGACAGAGCCTACGAGCAGTACTTC

J gene: TRBJ2-1
clone size: -
D gene: -
V gene: TRBV7-9
CDR3 protein: CASSSHTYDEQFF
CDR3 DNA: TGTGCCAGCAGCAGCCATACGTATGATGAGCAGTTCTTC

J gene: TRBJ2-3
clone size: -
D gene: -
V gene: TRBV7-9
CDR3 protein: CASAAHLAGADTQYF
CDR3 DNA: TGTGCCAGTGCTGCTCACCTAGCTGGCGCAGATACGCAGTATTTT

J gene: TRBJ2-2
clone size: -
D gene: TRBD2
V gene: TRBV7-9
CDR3 protein: CASSASTSGSTGELFF
CDR3 DNA: TGTGCCAGCAGCGCCAGTACTAGCGGAAGTACCGGGGAGCTGTTTTTT